A single sample gave rise to the 8 T cell receptor beta chains below, sequenced in a study of OX40 agonist ivuxolimab in advanced cancers. Assay used: immunoSEQ multiplex PCR; TCRdb lists only in-frame clones, some missing. The sample holds some 48,000 clones, over 75% seen once. The sample in question was CD4+ or CD8+ T cells sorted from blood, obtained in a trial of the OX40 agonist ivuxolimab. These receptors came from an adult with an advanced solid tumor such as melanoma, head and neck, liver or kidney cancer.

The chain joins TRBV12-5 to TRBJ2-3; 7 bases align to TRBD2. The CDR3 consists of 17 residues. Trimming at V came to 4 bases and at J to 3 bases, leaving 13 bases not matched to a gene. Looked up from germline, CDR1 is LGHNT and CDR2 is FRNRAP. CDR3 in amino acids: CASGSTYGGGVTDTQYF. The DNA for the CDR3 is TGTGCTAGTGGTTCGACCTATGGGGGAGGGGTAACAGATACGCAGTATTTT.

The chain uses TRBV30 and TRBJ2-5; a possible D gene is TRBD2 (5 bases). Trimming left V 0 bases short and J 0 bases short, with 17 bases between. From germline, CDR1 is GTSNPN and CDR2 SVGIG (reference sequence). This CDR3 has 17 residues. The CDR3 sequence: CAWSVPSGPGDQETQYF. The DNA for the CDR3 is TGTGCCTGGAGTGTCCCCAGTGGGCCCGGGGACCAAGAGACCCAGTACTTC.

The chain links TRBV5-4 to TRBJ2-7, with D perhaps assigned TRBD1 or TRBD2 (5 bases each). Trimming took 2 bases from V and 7 from J, leaving 16 bases between them. The CDR3 has 14 amino acids. Germline values: CDR1 SGHNT, CDR2 YYREEE (reference sequence). The CDR3 region is CASSFHGTPREQYF. The CDR3 nucleotides are TGTGCCAGCAGCTTCCACGGGACCCCACGGGAGCAGTACTTC.

The chain joins TRBV5-6 to TRBJ1-5; D is undetermined. Germline V gene lookup returns CDR1 SGHDT and CDR2 YYEEEE. This CDR3 is built from 15 residues. Between the trimmed V and J ends, which lost 0 bases and 5 bases, there was a span of 12 bases. For the CDR3, the DNA is TGTGCCAGCAGCTTGGGACACCTGAGGGATCAGCCCCAGCATTTT. It specifies CASSLGHLRDQPQHF.

The chain combines TRBV5-1 with TRBJ1-1; tentative D call: TRBD1 (5 bases). CDR1 SGHRS and CDR2 YFSETQ come from the germline V gene. This CDR3 comprises 14 residues. V lost 5 bases, J lost 1 base, and 12 bases lay in between. The chain's CDR3 is CASSYGQQNTEAFF. The CDR3 bases are TGCGCCAGCAGTTACGGACAACAGAACACTGAAGCTTTCTTT.

The CDR3, as DNA: TGCGCCAGCAGCCCGGCCAATACGGGGTCGGAGACCCAGTACTTC. Its translation: CASSPANTGSETQYF. The V call is TRBV5-1, the J call TRBJ2-5; possibly TRBD2 for D (5 bases). Trimming shortened V by 4 bases and J by 5 bases, and 18 bases separated the two germline ends. The CDR3 contains 15 residues. CDR1 and CDR2 (germline): SGHRS, YFSETQ.

The V and J genes are TRBV7-2 and TRBJ1-3, with D perhaps matching TRBD1 (6 bases). The CDR3 has 15 amino acids. Trimming took 4 bases from V and 2 from J, leaving 12 bases between them. Germline lookup yields CDR1 SGHTA and CDR2 FQGNSA. The CDR3, as DNA: TGTGCCAGCAGCTCACAGGGAGCGGCTGGAAACACCATATATTTT. This sequence encodes CASSSQGAAGNTIYF.

The rearrangement uses TRBV11-3 and TRBJ2-5; TRBD1 aligns across 10 bases. The CDR3 covers 14 residues. V shed 1 base and J 4 bases; nucleotides not matched to a gene: 0. Germline V gene lookup returns CDR1 SGHNT and CDR2 YENEEA. The CDR3 DNA follows: TGTGCCAGCAGCTTAGGGACAGGGGGAGAGACCCAGTACTTC. It is translated as CASSLGTGGETQYF.